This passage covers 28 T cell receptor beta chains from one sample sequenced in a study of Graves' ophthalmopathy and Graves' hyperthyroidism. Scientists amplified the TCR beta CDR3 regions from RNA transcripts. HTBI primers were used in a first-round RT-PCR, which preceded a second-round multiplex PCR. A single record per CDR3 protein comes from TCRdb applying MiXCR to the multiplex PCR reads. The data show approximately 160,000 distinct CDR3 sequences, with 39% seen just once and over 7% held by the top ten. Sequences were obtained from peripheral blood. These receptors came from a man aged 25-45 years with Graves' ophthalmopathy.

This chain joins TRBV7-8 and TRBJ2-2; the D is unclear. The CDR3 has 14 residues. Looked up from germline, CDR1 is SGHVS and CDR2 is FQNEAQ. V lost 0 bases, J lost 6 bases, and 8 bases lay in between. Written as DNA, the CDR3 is TGTGCCAGCAGCTTAGCGCAAGGATCCGGGGAGCTGTTTTTT. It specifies CASSLAQGSGELFF.

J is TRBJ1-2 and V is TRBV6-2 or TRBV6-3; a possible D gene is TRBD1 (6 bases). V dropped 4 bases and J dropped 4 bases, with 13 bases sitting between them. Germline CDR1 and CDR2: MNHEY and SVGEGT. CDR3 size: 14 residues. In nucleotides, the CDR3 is TGTGCCAGCAGTTTAGGGGGGACACCCTATGGCTACACCTTC. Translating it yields CASSLGGTPYGYTF.

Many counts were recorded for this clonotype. The CDR3 protein is CASSWRGLSIEQYF. CDR3 nucleotides: TGTGCCAGCAGCTGGCGGGGACTATCGATCGAGCAGTACTTC. V usage is TRBV7-2 and J usage is TRBJ2-7; 7 nucleotides line up with TRBD2. The J segment lost 6 bases and the V segment lost 4 bases, leaving 9 bases of the junction unmatched. The germline V gene has CDR1 SGHTA and CDR2 FQGNSA. CDR3 size: 14 residues. The variable domain in full, completed from reference TRBV7-2 and TRBJ2-7, reads GAGVSQSPSNKVTEKGKDVELRCDPISGHTALYWYRQSLGQGLEFLIYFQGNSAPDKSGLPSDRFSAERTGGSVSTLTIQRTQQEDSAVYLCASSWRGLSIEQYFGPGTRLTVT.

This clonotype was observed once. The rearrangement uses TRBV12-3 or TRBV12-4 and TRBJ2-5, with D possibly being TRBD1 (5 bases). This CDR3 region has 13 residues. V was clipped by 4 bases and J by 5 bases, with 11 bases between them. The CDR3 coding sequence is TGTGCCAGCAGTTCCGACAGACAGGAGACCCAGTACTTC. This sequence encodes CASSSDRQETQYF.

The CDR3 here is CASGLGRGFYEQYF. In DNA form, the CDR3 reads TGTGCCAGCGGACTCGGCAGGGGATTTTACGAGCAGTACTTC. This chain connects TRBV6-2 or TRBV6-3 to TRBJ2-7; D may be TRBD1 (6 bases). V was pared by 8 bases and J by 4 bases, with 18 bases between. Germline CDR1 MNHEY, CDR2 SVGEGT. There are 14 residues in the CDR3.

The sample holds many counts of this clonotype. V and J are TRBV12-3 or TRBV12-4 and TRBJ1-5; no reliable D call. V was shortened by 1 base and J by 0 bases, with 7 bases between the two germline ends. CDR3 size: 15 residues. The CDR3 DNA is TGTGCCAGCAGTTTAGGATTGAGTAGCAATCAGCCCCAGCATTTT. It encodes CASSLGLSSNQPQHF.

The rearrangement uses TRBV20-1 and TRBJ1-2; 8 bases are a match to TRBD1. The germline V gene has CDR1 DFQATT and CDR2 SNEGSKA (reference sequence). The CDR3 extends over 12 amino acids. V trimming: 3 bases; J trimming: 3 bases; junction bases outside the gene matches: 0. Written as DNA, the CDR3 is TGCAGTGCTAGGGACAGGGACTATGGCTACACCTTC. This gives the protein CSARDRDYGYTF.

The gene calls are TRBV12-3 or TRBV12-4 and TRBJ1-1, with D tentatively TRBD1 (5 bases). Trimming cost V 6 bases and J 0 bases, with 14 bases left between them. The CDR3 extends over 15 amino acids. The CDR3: CASSVGGGMNTEAFF. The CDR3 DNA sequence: TGTGCCAGCAGCGTTGGGGGAGGGATGAACACTGAAGCTTTCTTT.

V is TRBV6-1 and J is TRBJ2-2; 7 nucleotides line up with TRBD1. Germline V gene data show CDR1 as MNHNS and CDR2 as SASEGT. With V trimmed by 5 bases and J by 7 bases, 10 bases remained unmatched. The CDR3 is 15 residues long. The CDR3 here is CASSTFHRDSGELFF. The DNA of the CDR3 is TGTGCCAGCAGTACCTTTCACCGGGACAGCGGGGAGCTGTTTTTT.

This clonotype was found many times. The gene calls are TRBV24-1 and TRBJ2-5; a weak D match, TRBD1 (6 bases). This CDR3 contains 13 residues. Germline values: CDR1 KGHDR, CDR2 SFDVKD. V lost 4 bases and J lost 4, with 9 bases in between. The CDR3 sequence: CATSDGDIETQYF. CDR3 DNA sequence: TGTGCCACCAGTGACGGGGACATAGAGACCCAGTACTTC.

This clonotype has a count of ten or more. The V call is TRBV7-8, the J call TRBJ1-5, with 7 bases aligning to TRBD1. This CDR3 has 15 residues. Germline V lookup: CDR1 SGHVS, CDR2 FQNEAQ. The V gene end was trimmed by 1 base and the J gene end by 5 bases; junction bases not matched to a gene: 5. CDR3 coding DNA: TGTGCCAGCAGCTTAGTCCCGGGACAGTATCAGCCCCAGCATTTT. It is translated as CASSLVPGQYQPQHF.

The CDR3: CASSYGDSYGYTF. In nucleotides, the CDR3 is TGTGCCAGCAGTTATGGGGATAGCTATGGCTACACCTTC. The V call is TRBV28, the J call TRBJ1-2; D call uncertain. The CDR3 has 13 amino acids. The germline gives CDR1 MDHEN, CDR2 SYDVKM. The V end lost 4 bases, the J end lost 4 bases, and 10 bases lay between the germline ends.

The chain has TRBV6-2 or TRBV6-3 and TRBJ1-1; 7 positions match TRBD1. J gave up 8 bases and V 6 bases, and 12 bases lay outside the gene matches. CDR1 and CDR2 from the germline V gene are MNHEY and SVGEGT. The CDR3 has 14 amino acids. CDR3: CASSRTGLEPEAFF. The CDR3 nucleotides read TGTGCCAGCAGCCGGACAGGATTAGAGCCAGAAGCTTTCTTT.

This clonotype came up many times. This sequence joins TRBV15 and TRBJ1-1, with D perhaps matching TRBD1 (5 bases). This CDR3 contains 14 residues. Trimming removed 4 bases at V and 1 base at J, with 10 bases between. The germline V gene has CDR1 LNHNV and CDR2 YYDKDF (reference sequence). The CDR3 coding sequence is TGTGCCACCAGCACCGGGACGGCGAACACTGAAGCTTTCTTT. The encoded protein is CATSTGTANTEAFF.

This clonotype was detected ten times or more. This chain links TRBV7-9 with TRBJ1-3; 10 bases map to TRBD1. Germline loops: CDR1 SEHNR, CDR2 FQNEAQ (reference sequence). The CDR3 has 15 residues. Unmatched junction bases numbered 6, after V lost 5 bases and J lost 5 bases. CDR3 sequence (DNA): TGTGCCAGCAGCCCCGACAGGGGGCTAAGAAACACCATATATTTT. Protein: CASSPDRGLRNTIYF.

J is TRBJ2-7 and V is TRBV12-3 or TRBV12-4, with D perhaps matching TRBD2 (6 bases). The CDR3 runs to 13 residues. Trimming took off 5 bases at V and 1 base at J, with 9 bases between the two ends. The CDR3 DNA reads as TGTGCCAGCAGTCGCCGGGAGTCCTACGAGCAGTACTTC. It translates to CASSRRESYEQYF.

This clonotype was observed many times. The CDR3 spells CASSFDRDRYFITEAFF. CDR3 nucleotides: TGTGCCAGCAGCTTTGACCGGGACAGGTATTTTATCACTGAAGCTTTCTTT. The gene calls are TRBV5-6 and TRBJ1-1; 8 bases are shared with TRBD1. The V segment lost 2 bases and the J segment 4 bases; nucleotides outside the gene matches: 13. The CDR3 covers 17 residues. Per the germline V gene, CDR1 is SGHDT and CDR2 is YYEEEE.

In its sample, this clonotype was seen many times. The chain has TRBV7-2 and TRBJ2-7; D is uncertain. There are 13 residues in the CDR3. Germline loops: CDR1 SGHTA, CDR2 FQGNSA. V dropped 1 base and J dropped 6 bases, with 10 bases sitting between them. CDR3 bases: TGTGCCAGCAGCTTAGTAGCCTATTCCGAGCAGTACTTC. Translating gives CASSLVAYSEQYF.

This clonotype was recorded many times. CDR3 sequence reads: CATSASATGGEYF. The CDR3 DNA is TGTGCCACCAGTGCCTCCGCGACAGGTGGGGAGTACTTC. The rearrangement uses TRBV24-1 and TRBJ2-7; D might be TRBD1 (6 bases). Germline CDR1 KGHDR, CDR2 SFDVKD. The CDR3 totals 13 residues. Trimming removed 5 bases at V and 11 bases at J, with 18 bases between.

The chain's CDR3 is CASRNFGLAGVDGGELFF. The CDR3 DNA sequence: TGTGCCAGTAGAAACTTCGGACTAGCGGGAGTGGATGGCGGGGAGCTGTTTTTT. J is TRBJ2-2 and V is TRBV19; 13 bases fit TRBD2. The germline V gene has CDR1 LNHDA and CDR2 SQIVND (reference sequence). There are 18 residues in the CDR3. The ends lost 6 bases at V and 7 bases at J; junction bases unmatched: 14.

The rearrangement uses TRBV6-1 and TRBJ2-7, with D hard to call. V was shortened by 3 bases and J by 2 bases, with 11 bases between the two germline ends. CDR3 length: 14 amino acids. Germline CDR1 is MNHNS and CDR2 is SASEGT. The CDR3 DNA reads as TGTGCCAGCAGTGACCCCCATGGCCCCTACGAGCAGTACTTC. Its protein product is CASSDPHGPYEQYF.

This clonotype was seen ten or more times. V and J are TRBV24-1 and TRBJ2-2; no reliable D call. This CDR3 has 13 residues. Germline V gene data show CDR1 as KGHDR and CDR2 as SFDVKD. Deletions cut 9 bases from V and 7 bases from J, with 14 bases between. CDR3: CATETQSGGELFF. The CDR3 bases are TGTGCCACCGAGACGCAATCGGGCGGGGAGCTGTTTTTT.

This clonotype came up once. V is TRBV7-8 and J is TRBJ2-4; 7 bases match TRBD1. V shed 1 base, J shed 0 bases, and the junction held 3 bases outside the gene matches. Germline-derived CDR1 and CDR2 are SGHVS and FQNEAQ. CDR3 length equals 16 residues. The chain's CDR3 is CASSLGQGVAKNIQYF. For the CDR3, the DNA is TGTGCCAGCAGCTTAGGGCAGGGGGTAGCCAAAAACATTCAGTACTTC.

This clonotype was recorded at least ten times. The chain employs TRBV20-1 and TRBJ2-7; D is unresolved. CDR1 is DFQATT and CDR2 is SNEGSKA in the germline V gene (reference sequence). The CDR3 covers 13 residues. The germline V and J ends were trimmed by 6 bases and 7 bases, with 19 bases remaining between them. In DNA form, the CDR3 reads TGCAGTGCCCCATCGGGCCGGCTTAGGGAGCAGTACTTC. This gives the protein CSAPSGRLREQYF.

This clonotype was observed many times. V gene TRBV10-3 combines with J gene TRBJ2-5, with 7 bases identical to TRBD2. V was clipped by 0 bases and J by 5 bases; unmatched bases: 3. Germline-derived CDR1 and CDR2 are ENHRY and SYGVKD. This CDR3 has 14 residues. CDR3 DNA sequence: TGTGCCATCAGTGAGTCGAGGGAGGGGGAGACCCAGTACTTC. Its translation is CAISESREGETQYF.

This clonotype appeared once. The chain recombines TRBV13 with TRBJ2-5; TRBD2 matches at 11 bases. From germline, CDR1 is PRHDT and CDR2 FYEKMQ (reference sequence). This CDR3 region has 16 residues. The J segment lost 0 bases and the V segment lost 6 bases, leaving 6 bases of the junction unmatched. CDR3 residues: CASRQRLAGYQETQYF. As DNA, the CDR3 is TGTGCCAGCAGGCAACGACTAGCGGGGTACCAAGAGACCCAGTACTTC.

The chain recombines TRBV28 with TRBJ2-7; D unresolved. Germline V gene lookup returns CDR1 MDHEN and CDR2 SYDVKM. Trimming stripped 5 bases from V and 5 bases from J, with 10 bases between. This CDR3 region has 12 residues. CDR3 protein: CASSLDLDEQYF. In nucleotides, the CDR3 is TGTGCCAGCAGTCTAGATCTTGACGAGCAGTACTTC.

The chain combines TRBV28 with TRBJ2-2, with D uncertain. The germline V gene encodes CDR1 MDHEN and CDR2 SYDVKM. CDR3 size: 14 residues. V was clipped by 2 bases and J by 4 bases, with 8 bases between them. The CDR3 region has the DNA TGTGCCAGCAGTTTACCAGAATTCACCGGGGAGCTGTTTTTT. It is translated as CASSLPEFTGELFF.